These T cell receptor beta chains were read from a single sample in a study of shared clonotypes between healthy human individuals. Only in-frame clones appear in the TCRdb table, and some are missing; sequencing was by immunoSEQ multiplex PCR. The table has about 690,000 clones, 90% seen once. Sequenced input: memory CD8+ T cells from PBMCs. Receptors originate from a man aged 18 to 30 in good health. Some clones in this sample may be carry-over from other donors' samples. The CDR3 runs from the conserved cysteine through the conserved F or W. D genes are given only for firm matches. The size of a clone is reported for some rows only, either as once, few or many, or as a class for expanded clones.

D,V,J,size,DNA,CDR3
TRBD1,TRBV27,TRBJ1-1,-,TGTGCCAGCAGCCAACGACAGGGCACTGAAGCTTTCTTT,CASSQRQGTEAFF
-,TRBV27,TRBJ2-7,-,TGTGCCAGCAGCTCAGGCGGGTACGAGCAGTACTTC,CASSSGGYEQYF
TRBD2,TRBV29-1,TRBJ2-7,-,TGCAGCGTTGGCGGGGGCTACGAGCAGTACTTC,CSVGGGYEQYF
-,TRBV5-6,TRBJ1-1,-,TGTGCCAGCAGCGGGGGAGGAACTGAAGCTTTCTTT,CASSGGGTEAFF
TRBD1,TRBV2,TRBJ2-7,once,TGTGCCAGCAGTAAAACAGGGGTCGACTACGAGCAGTACTTC,CASSKTGVDYEQYF
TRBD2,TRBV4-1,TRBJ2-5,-,TGCGCCAGCAGCCAACCCGGGACTAGTAGGTACCAAGAGACCCAGTACTTC,CASSQPGTSRYQETQYF
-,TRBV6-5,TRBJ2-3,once,TGTGCCAGCTCGGGGACCAGCGCAGATACGCAGTATTTT,CASSGTSADTQYF
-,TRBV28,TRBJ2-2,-,TGTGCCAGCAGTTTGGTACAGGGTAGGTTCACCGGGGAGCTGTTTTTT,CASSLVQGRFTGELFF
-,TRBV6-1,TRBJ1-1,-,TGTGCCAGCACTAGGACAGACGGGTACACTGAAGCTTTCTTT,CASTRTDGYTEAFF
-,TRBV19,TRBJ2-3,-,TGTGCCAGTAGTTTTAGGGGAGATACGCAGTATTTT,CASSFRGDTQYF
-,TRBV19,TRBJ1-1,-,TGTGCCAGTAGTCAGATGACAGCTGAAGCTTTCTTT,CASSQMTAEAFF
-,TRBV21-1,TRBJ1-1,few,TGTGCCAGCAGCAAAGGGATGGACACTGAAGCTTTCTTT,CASSKGMDTEAFF
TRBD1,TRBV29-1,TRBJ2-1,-,TGCAGCGTTGAAGGGACAGGATCCTCCTACAATGAGCAGTTCTTC,CSVEGTGSSYNEQFF
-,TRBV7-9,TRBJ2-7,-,TGTGCCAGCAGCCTCGCCGTCGGGGGCCGCTCCTACGAGCAGTACTTC,CASSLAVGGRSYEQYF
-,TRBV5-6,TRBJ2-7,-,TGTGCCAGCAGCTTGGGACGTCCTAACTACGAGCAGTACTTC,CASSLGRPNYEQYF
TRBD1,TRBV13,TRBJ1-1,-,TGTGCCAGCAGCCCGACATCGGACAGGGGATATCACACTGAAGCTTTCTTT,CASSPTSDRGYHTEAFF
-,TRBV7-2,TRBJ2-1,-,TGTGCCAGCAGCAAAGCGGGCGACCTATACAATGAGCAGTTCTTC,CASSKAGDLYNEQFF
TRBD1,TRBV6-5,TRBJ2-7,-,TGTGCCAGCAGATTTACAGGGGGCGCGTACGAGCAGTACTTC,CASRFTGGAYEQYF
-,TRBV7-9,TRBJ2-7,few,TGTGCCAGCGGAGACGGAACCTACGAGCAGTACTTC,CASGDGTYEQYF
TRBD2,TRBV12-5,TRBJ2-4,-,TGTGCTAGTGGTCCCCGGAAATCACTAGCGCACTACCTAGCCAAAAACATTCAGTACTTC,CASGPRKSLAHYLAKNIQYF
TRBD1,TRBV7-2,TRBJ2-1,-,TGTGCCAGCAGTCCCTCAGGCGGACAGGGCGATGAGCAGTTCTTC,CASSPSGGQGDEQFF
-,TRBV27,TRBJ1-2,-,TGTGCCAGCAGTCTTTTAGGAGTTGGATTCCATGGCTACACCTTC,CASSLLGVGFHGYTF
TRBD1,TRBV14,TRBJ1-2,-,TGTGCCAGCAGCCAGTGGACAGGGGGCGATGGCTACACCTTC,CASSQWTGGDGYTF
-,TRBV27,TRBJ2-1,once,TGTGCCAGCAGTACTCAAACAGGGAGGAATGAGCAGTTCTTC,CASSTQTGRNEQFF
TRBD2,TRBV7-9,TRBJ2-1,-,TGTGCCAGCAGCTTAGCGGGAGGGCTTAACAATGAGCAGTTCTTC,CASSLAGGLNNEQFF
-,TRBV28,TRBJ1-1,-,TGTGCCAGCATCTTTGGACAGAGTGAAGCTTTCTTT,CASIFGQSEAFF
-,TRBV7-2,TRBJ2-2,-,TGTGCCAGCAGCCAAAGAGCCGGGGCCGCCTCCGGGGAGCTGTTTTTT,CASSQRAGAASGELFF
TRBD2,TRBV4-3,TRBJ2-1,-,TGCGCCAGCAGCCAAGTGGGGGTACTAGCGGGAGGGCCCCACAATGAGCAGTTCTTC,CASSQVGVLAGGPHNEQFF
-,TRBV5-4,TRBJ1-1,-,TGTGCCAGCAGCACTCTCAGGGAAGGGGACACTGAAGCTTTCTTT,CASSTLREGDTEAFF
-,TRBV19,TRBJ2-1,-,TGTGCCAGTAGTATGGCTGGCGGGATAACCTACAATGAGCAGTTCTTC,CASSMAGGITYNEQFF
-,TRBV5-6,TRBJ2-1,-,TGTGCCACAAGGGTGAAAGGGAATGAGCAGTTCTTC,CATRVKGNEQFF
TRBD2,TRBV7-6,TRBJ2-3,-,TGTGCCAGCAGCCTATTAGCGGGAACCACAGATACGCAGTATTTT,CASSLLAGTTDTQYF
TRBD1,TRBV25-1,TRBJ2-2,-,TGTGCCAGCAGTGGCTGGACAGGGGCCACCGGGGAGCTGTTTTTT,CASSGWTGATGELFF
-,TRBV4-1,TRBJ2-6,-,TGCGCCAGCAGCCAAGTCCTACAGGCATTTACTGGGGCCAACGTCCTGACTTTC,CASSQVLQAFTGANVLTF
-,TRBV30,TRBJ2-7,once,TGTGCCTGGAGGTCCGCCTACGAGCAGTACTTC,CAWRSAYEQYF
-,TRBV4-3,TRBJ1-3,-,TGCGCCAGCAGCCAAGGCACGGCTAGCTCTGGAAACACCATATATTTT,CASSQGTASSGNTIYF
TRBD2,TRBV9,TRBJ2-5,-,TGTGCCAGCAGCGTAGTGGCAGGGAGGGGAGAGACCCAGTACTTC,CASSVVAGRGETQYF
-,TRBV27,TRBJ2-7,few,TGTGCCAGCAGTTTTGGCAGGACCTACGAGCAGTACTTC,CASSFGRTYEQYF
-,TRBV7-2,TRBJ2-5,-,TGTGCCAGCAGCTTAGCGCGAACTCAAGAGACCCAGTACTTC,CASSLARTQETQYF
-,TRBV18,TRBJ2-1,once,TGTGCCAGTCGAGGTTCGTCCTACAATGAGCAGTTCTTC,CASRGSSYNEQFF
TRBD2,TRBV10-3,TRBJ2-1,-,TGTGCCATCAGTGATGGGCTAGCGGGGAACAATGAGCAGTTCTTC,CAISDGLAGNNEQFF
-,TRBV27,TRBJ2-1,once,TGTGCCAGCAGTTTCGGCTCCTACAATGAGCAGTTCTTC,CASSFGSYNEQFF
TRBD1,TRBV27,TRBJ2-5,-,TGTGCCACCACCGGGACAGGGGGGGGAAGACAAGAGACCCAGTACTTC,CATTGTGGGRQETQYF
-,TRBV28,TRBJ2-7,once,TGTGCCAGCAGTTTAGCGGGCCTTGAGCAGTACTTC,CASSLAGLEQYF
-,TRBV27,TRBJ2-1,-,TGTGCCAGCAGTTTGCTTTGGGTGCGACAGGATTCCTACAATGAGCAGTTCTTC,CASSLLWVRQDSYNEQFF
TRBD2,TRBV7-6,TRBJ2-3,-,TGTGCCAGCAGCTCATGGGTAGCGGGAGGCCGGACAGATACGCAGTATTTT,CASSSWVAGGRTDTQYF
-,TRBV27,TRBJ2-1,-,TGTGCCAGCAGTCCCTATACCTACAATGAGCAGTTCTTC,CASSPYTYNEQFF
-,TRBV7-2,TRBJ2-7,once,TGTGCCAGCAGCTTAGGAAGCAGGGGCTACGAGCAGTACTTC,CASSLGSRGYEQYF
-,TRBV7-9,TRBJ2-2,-,TGTGCCAGCAGCTTAGAACCCTCCTGGGGCAGGACCAACACCGGGGAGCTGTTTTTT,CASSLEPSWGRTNTGELFF
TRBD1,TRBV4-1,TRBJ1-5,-,TGCGCCAGCAGCCAAGAGTTAGGGACAGCGGATCAGCCCCAGCATTTT,CASSQELGTADQPQHF